Listed here are 15 T cell receptor beta chains from one sample, sequenced in a study of blood T cell repertoires in COVID-19. Some clones are missing from TCRdb's copy, which holds only in-frame ones; the method was immunoSEQ multiplex PCR. This repertoire shows 23,000 or so clones, around 94% found once; its top ten account for 8%. Sequenced material: peripheral blood. These receptors all stem from a human donor in a cohort sampled during active COVID-19.

CDR3 sequence (DNA): TGTGCCAGTAGTATAGATCCAGCGCTAGAGAATTCACCCCTCCACTTT. This sequence encodes CASSIDPALENSPLHF. V usage is TRBV19 and J usage is TRBJ1-6; D not resolved. Germline CDR1 and CDR2: LNHDA and SQIVND (reference sequence). This CDR3 region has 16 residues. V dropped 0 bases and J dropped 7 bases, with 13 bases sitting between them. Together with reference TRBV19 and TRBJ1-6, the CDR3 gives the full variable domain: DGGITQSPKYLFRKEGQNVTLSCEQNLNHDAMYWYRQDPGQGLRLIYYSQIVNDFQKGDIAEGYSVSREKKESFPLTVTSAQKNPTAFYLCASSIDPALENSPLHFGNGTRLTVT.

The chain uses TRBV5-6 and TRBJ1-1; tentative D call: TRBD1 (5 bases). Trimming left V 1 base short and J 4 bases short, with 14 bases between. The CDR3 covers 15 residues. Germline loops: CDR1 SGHDT, CDR2 YYEEEE. This CDR3 is CASSLRQGRGTEAFF. DNA for the CDR3: TGTGCCAGCAGCTTGAGGCAGGGCAGAGGCACTGAAGCTTTCTTT.

This clone was seen a single time. The chain is built from TRBV2 and TRBJ2-5; D is uncertain. The CDR3 is made up of 13 amino acids. Germline V gene sequence: CDR1 SNHLY, CDR2 FYNNEI. Trimming removed 3 bases at V and 7 bases at J, with 12 bases between. The CDR3 DNA reads TGTGCCAGCAGTGAGTATGCAGTTGGGACCCAGTACTTC. Translated, it gives CASSEYAVGTQYF.

J is TRBJ2-5 and V is TRBV12-5, with D possibly TRBD1 on 6 matching bases. Germline values: CDR1 LGHNT, CDR2 FRNRAP. The CDR3 has 15 residues. V was shortened by 4 bases and J by 2 bases, with 14 bases between the two germline ends. In DNA form, the CDR3 reads TGTGCTAGTGGTTCTCCGGACAGCCTGCAAGAGACCCAGTACTTC. It yields the protein CASGSPDSLQETQYF.

V and J are TRBV27 and TRBJ1-4, with 7 bases aligning to TRBD1. Germline V gene data show CDR1 as MNHEY and CDR2 as SMNVEV (reference sequence). The CDR3 extends over 16 amino acids. After removal of 6 bases from V and 6 bases from J, the junction contained 13 bases not matched to a gene. For the CDR3, the DNA is TGTGCCAGCAGACCCAACAGGGGAACACTCGATGAAAAACTGTTTTTT. Its protein product is CASRPNRGTLDEKLFF. Supplemented by reference TRBV27 and TRBJ1-4, the full variable domain reads EAQVTQNPRYLITVTGKKLTVTCSQNMNHEYMSWYRQDPGLGLRQIYYSMNVEVTDKGDVPEGYKVSRKEKRNFPLILESPSPNQTSLYFCASRPNRGTLDEKLFFGSGTQLSVL.

The rearrangement joins TRBV11-2 to TRBJ1-1, with 12 bases that match TRBD1. The length of the CDR3 is 15 residues. In germline, CDR1 is SGHAT, CDR2 FQNNGV. The V and J ends lost 3 bases and 5 bases, in that order; junction bases with no gene match: 4. The CDR3 here is CASSLGQGARTEAFF. CDR3 nucleotides: TGTGCCAGCAGCTTGGGACAGGGGGCTAGGACTGAAGCTTTCTTT.

V and J are TRBV7-2 and TRBJ2-7, with 9 bases aligning to TRBD1. Germline assignment: CDR1 SGHTA and CDR2 FQGNSA. The CDR3 length is 15 residues. The ends lost 8 bases at V and 2 bases at J; junction bases unmatched: 10. The DNA for the CDR3 is TGTGCCAGCGGAGAGATGGGACAGGGAACCTACGAGCAGTACTTC. Translated: CASGEMGQGTYEQYF.

This chain connects TRBV25-1 to TRBJ1-6; 7 bases match TRBD1. V trimming: 10 bases; J trimming: 0 bases; junction bases outside the gene matches: 12. The CDR3 sequence is 17 residues long. Germline CDR1 is MGHDK and CDR2 is SYGVNS. This CDR3 is CATKGEQGFSYNSPLHF. The CDR3 region has the DNA TGTGCCACCAAAGGAGAACAGGGGTTCTCCTATAATTCACCCCTCCACTTT.

This clone was seen more than once but under ten times. This chain uses TRBV5-6 with TRBJ1-1; weak D call: TRBD1 (5 bases). Between the trimmed V and J ends, which lost 2 bases and 8 bases, there was a span of 13 bases. CDR1 and CDR2 (germline): SGHDT, YYEEEE. The CDR3 contains 13 residues. The CDR3 loop reads CASSLNSAGEAFF. CDR3 bases: TGTGCCAGCAGCTTAAATTCGGCAGGGGAAGCTTTCTTT.

The chain recombines TRBV6-5 with TRBJ1-4, with 7 bases identical to TRBD1. The CDR3 extends over 14 amino acids. The germline V gene encodes CDR1 MNHEY and CDR2 SVGAGI. The V segment lost 6 bases and the J segment 7 bases; nucleotides outside the gene matches: 8. CDR3 sequence: CASRRQGSGEKLFF. Here the CDR3 DNA reads TGTGCCAGCAGACGACAGGGTTCGGGTGAAAAACTGTTTTTT.

V is TRBV11-3 and J is TRBJ2-3; D not certain. The CDR3 runs to 13 residues. CDR1 and CDR2 (germline): SGHNT, YENEEA. V was trimmed by 2 bases and J by 0 bases, leaving 3 bases between them. The CDR3 is CASSLPSTDTQYF. The DNA of the CDR3 is TGTGCCAGCAGCTTACCAAGCACAGATACGCAGTATTTT.

This chain connects TRBV7-9 to TRBJ1-2, with D possibly being TRBD1 (6 bases). V dropped 5 bases and J dropped 7 bases, with 14 bases sitting between them. CDR1 is SEHNR and CDR2 is FQNEAQ in the germline V gene (reference sequence). This CDR3 comprises 13 residues. The CDR3 DNA sequence: TGTGCCAGCAGCCCAAGGGGGTCGTTTGGCTACACCTTC. Protein product: CASSPRGSFGYTF.

The V and J genes are TRBV7-8 and TRBJ2-1; 8 nucleotides match TRBD1. After removal of 5 bases from V and 2 bases from J, the junction contained 5 bases not matched to a gene. The CDR3 contains 15 residues. Germline loops: CDR1 SGHVS, CDR2 FQNEAQ. CDR3 sequence: CASSRGQGPYNEQFF. CDR3 sequence (DNA): TGTGCCAGCAGCCGAGGACAGGGTCCCTACAATGAGCAGTTCTTC.

The V call is TRBV12-3 or TRBV12-4, the J call TRBJ1-2; tentatively, D is TRBD1 (6 bases). The CDR3 is made up of 13 amino acids. V was cut by 5 bases and J by 3 bases, with 10 bases left in between. The CDR3, as DNA: TGTGCCAGCAGTCAGGGGCGATACTATGGCTACACCTTC. Translating gives CASSQGRYYGYTF.

The gene calls are TRBV27 and TRBJ2-1, with D perhaps matching TRBD1 (6 bases). Germline V CDR1 and CDR2: MNHEY, SMNVEV (reference sequence). CDR3 length: 18 residues. V was trimmed by 4 bases and J by 1 base, leaving 20 bases between them. CDR3 region: CASSSTTGSTKSYNEQFF. The CDR3 nucleotides are TGTGCCAGCAGTTCAACGACAGGCTCCACTAAATCCTACAATGAGCAGTTCTTC.